These 32 T cell receptor beta chains share one sample of origin, sequenced in a study of cytomegalovirus exposure and HLA in healthy donors (dated by TCRdb to between 2016 and 2019). Libraries were built with the immunoSEQ multiplex PCR assay. A mixture of 60 forward primers for TCR Vbeta segments and 13 reverse primers for TCR Jbeta segments was used in the multiplex PCR. TCRdb mirrors the immuneACCESS table, restricted to in-frame sequences. Some clones are absent from its copies; in checked studies, under half trace to an unresolved V gene, and the reason for the others is unknown. This sample is represented by tens of thousands of clones; approximately 83% of them were singletons. Of the sample, approximately 3.8% is held by the ten largest clones. Material for sequencing was PBMCs. The receptors come from a man in his fifties in good health and CMV-seronegative.

In DNA, the CDR3 is TGTGCCAGCAGCTTATGGGGGGTTTCCTACAATGAGCAGTTCTTC. Its protein product is CASSLWGVSYNEQFF. V usage is TRBV5-6 and J usage is TRBJ2-1; D possibly corresponds to TRBD2 (6 bases). CDR1 is SGHDT, CDR2 YYEEEE, per germline. The CDR3 has 15 amino acids. Trimming removed 2 bases at V and 1 base at J, with 10 bases between.

The rearrangement links TRBV4-3 to TRBJ2-3; 13 bases map to TRBD2. V gave up 1 base and J gave up 2 bases; unmatched junction bases: 3. This CDR3 has 17 residues. CDR1 and CDR2 from the germline V gene are LGHNA and YSLEER. CDR3 coding DNA: TGCGCCAGCAGCCAAGCTGGACTAGCGGGAGACACAGATACGCAGTATTTT. This codes for CASSQAGLAGDTDTQYF.

CDR3 protein: CASSRDREQYF. CDR3 sequence (DNA): TGTGCCAGTAGTAGGGACAGGGAGCAGTACTTC. The rearrangement joins TRBV19 to TRBJ2-7; TRBD1 matches at 8 bases. This CDR3 is 11 amino acids long. The J segment lost 7 bases and the V segment lost 4 bases, leaving 0 bases of the junction unmatched. Germline V gene sequence: CDR1 LNHDA, CDR2 SQIVND (reference sequence).

This sequence joins TRBV5-4 and TRBJ2-5, with a possible D match to TRBD2 (6 bases). The CDR3 length is 14 residues. Germline V gene sequence: CDR1 SGHNT, CDR2 YYREEE (reference sequence). V was shortened by 6 bases and J by 2 bases, with 14 bases between the two germline ends. CDR3 DNA: TGTGCCAGCACCTCCGGGGACTCTCAAGAGACCCAGTACTTC. Amino acid sequence: CASTSGDSQETQYF.

The chain joins TRBV5-5 to TRBJ2-7; D possibly corresponds to TRBD2 (5 bases). V shed 1 base and J shed 1 base, with 9 bases lying between them. The CDR3 loop spans 14 amino acids. Germline V gene lookup returns CDR1 SGHKS and CDR2 YYEKEE (reference sequence). In DNA, the CDR3 is TGTGCCAGCAGCTTGAGCGAGCGGTCCTACGAGCAGTACTTC. Protein product: CASSLSERSYEQYF. The entire variable domain, with the rest obtained from reference TRBV5-5 and TRBJ2-7, is as follows: DAGVTQSPTHLIKTRGQQVTLRCSPISGHKSVSWYQQVLGQGPQFIFQYYEKEERGRGNFPDRFSARQFPNYSSELNVNALLLGDSALYLCASSLSERSYEQYFGPGTRLTVT.

The chain couples TRBV27 to TRBJ1-1; TRBD1 is a possible D gene (6 bases). Trimming shortened V by 5 bases and J by 4 bases, and 11 bases separated the two germline ends. Looked up from germline, CDR1 is MNHEY and CDR2 is SMNVEV (reference sequence). This CDR3 region has 13 residues. The CDR3 DNA reads TGTGCCAGCAGTATCGGGGGGCGCACTGAAGCTTTCTTT. As protein: CASSIGGRTEAFF.

This chain uses TRBV10-3 with TRBJ2-7, with D possibly matching TRBD1 (6 bases). CDR1 and CDR2 (germline): ENHRY, SYGVKD. The CDR3 has 15 residues. The V end lost 3 bases, the J end lost 6 bases, and 18 bases lay between the germline ends. The CDR3 coding sequence is TGTGCCATCAGTGACCTGGACAGCGTTCGCTGCGAGCAGTACTTC. It encodes CAISDLDSVRCEQYF.

CDR3 protein: CASSPTGTGDSPLHF. The CDR3 DNA sequence: TGTGCCAGCAGTCCTACCGGGACAGGGGATTCACCCCTCCACTTT. This rearrangement joins TRBV6-5 to TRBJ1-6; 10 bases align to TRBD1. V lost 5 bases, J lost 8 bases, and 6 bases stayed unmatched. The CDR3 is made up of 15 amino acids. Germline V gene lookup returns CDR1 MNHEY and CDR2 SVGAGI.

The CDR3 bases are TGTGCCTGGAGTGGGCGGGCGCGGTGGTCCTACGAGCAGTACTTC. This encodes CAWSGRARWSYEQYF. The chain combines TRBV30 with TRBJ2-7, with D maybe TRBD2 (5 bases). Per the germline V gene, CDR1 is GTSNPN and CDR2 is SVGIG (reference sequence). The V end was cut by 1 base, the J end by 1 base, with 14 bases between. The length of the CDR3 is 15 residues.

The chain joins TRBV7-3 to TRBJ2-2; 8 bases align to TRBD2. The CDR3 spans 17 residues. The germline V gene has CDR1 SGHTA and CDR2 FQGTGA. The ends lost 5 bases at V and 0 bases at J; junction bases unmatched: 8. CDR3 sequence: CASSPTGGTSNTGELFF. The CDR3 coding sequence is TGTGCCAGCAGCCCCACGGGGGGGACTTCGAACACCGGGGAGCTGTTTTTT.

The chain carries TRBV18 and TRBJ1-4, with D possibly matching TRBD1 (5 bases). Trimming stripped 3 bases from V and 8 bases from J, with 13 bases between. This CDR3 has 14 residues. CDR1 is KGHSH, CDR2 LQKENI, per germline. DNA of the CDR3: TGTGCCAGCTCACCGGGCAGTAGACAGGAAAAACTGTTTTTT. This gives the protein CASSPGSRQEKLFF. Filled out from reference TRBV18 and TRBJ1-4, the complete variable domain reads NAGVMQNPRHLVRRRGQEARLRCSPMKGHSHVYWYRQLPEEGLKFMVYLQKENIIDESGMPKERFSAEFPKEGPSILRIQQVVRGDSAAYFCASSPGSRQEKLFFGSGTQLSVL.

In this sample, this clone turned up a few times. The chain carries TRBV6-5 and TRBJ2-7, with 7 bases that match TRBD2. CDR1 and CDR2 (germline): MNHEY, SVGAGI. After removal of 6 bases from V and 0 bases from J, the junction contained 5 bases not matched to a gene. CDR3 size: 14 residues. The CDR3 loop is CASRSTSASYEQYF. CDR3 DNA: TGTGCCAGCAGGTCCACTAGCGCCTCCTACGAGCAGTACTTC.

This clone is a singleton in its sample. This chain connects TRBV5-1 to TRBJ2-1, with TRBD2 matching over 13 bases. Germline CDR1 is SGHRS and CDR2 is YFSETQ. The CDR3 length is 18 residues. With 0 bases clipped from V and 7 bases from J, the junction kept 10 bases outside the gene matches. The CDR3 spells CASSLVPTGTSGTNEQFF. CDR3 DNA: TGCGCCAGCAGCTTGGTGCCCACCGGGACTAGCGGGACGAATGAGCAGTTCTTC.

The CDR3 here is CASRPTGNSNQPQHF. CDR3 DNA sequence: TGTGCCAGCAGACCGACAGGGAACAGCAATCAGCCCCAGCATTTT. The rearrangement uses TRBV6-5 and TRBJ1-5, with 7 bases lining up with TRBD1. The CDR3 has 15 amino acids. Looked up from germline, CDR1 is MNHEY and CDR2 is SVGAGI. Trimming took 6 bases from V and 1 from J; bases not matched to a gene: 6.

The chain joins TRBV28 to TRBJ1-2; TRBD1 is a possible D gene (6 bases). V lost 5 bases and J lost 4, with 14 bases in between. The length of the CDR3 is 14 residues. Germline values: CDR1 MDHEN, CDR2 SYDVKM. The DNA of the CDR3 is TGTGCCAGCAGTCCCGGGACATGGGGCTATGGCTACACCTTC. Encoded protein: CASSPGTWGYGYTF.

V usage is TRBV19 and J usage is TRBJ2-2; 10 bases fit TRBD2. The CDR3 runs 17 residues. Germline CDR1 and CDR2: LNHDA and SQIVND (reference sequence). The V and J ends lost 1 base and 0 bases, in that order; junction bases with no gene match: 2. The CDR3 bases are TGTGCCAGTAGTATAGTAGGACTAGCGGCGAACACCGGGGAGCTGTTTTTT. Encoded protein: CASSIVGLAANTGELFF.

The rearrangement joins TRBV19 to TRBJ2-7; a weak D match, TRBD1 (5 bases). With 10 bases removed from V and 4 bases from J, the gap between germline ends came to 23 bases. This CDR3 comprises 15 residues. From germline, CDR1 is LNHDA and CDR2 SQIVND (reference sequence). The CDR3 loop reads CATQGGQGGSYEQYF. In nucleotides, the CDR3 is TGTGCCACCCAGGGCGGTCAGGGTGGGTCATACGAGCAGTACTTC.

A single count supports this clone. The genes are TRBV19 and TRBJ2-1, with 7 bases identical to TRBD1. The junction had 0 bases not matched to a gene; V was cut back by 6 bases and J by 1 base. Germline V gene sequence: CDR1 LNHDA, CDR2 SQIVND (reference sequence). The length of the CDR3 is 13 residues. CDR3 sequence reads: CASRTGSYNEQFF. The CDR3 DNA reads as TGTGCCAGTAGGACAGGGTCCTACAATGAGCAGTTCTTC.

This clone occurred once. The rearrangement uses TRBV4-2 and TRBJ2-1; 10 positions agree with TRBD1. The CDR3 runs to 15 residues. Germline-derived CDR1 and CDR2 are LGHNA and YNFKEQ. J lost 10 bases, V lost 1 base, and 7 bases had no gene match. This CDR3 reads CASSQAGTGELEQFF. Written as DNA, the CDR3 is TGTGCCAGCAGCCAAGCCGGGACAGGGGAACTAGAGCAGTTCTTC.

The chain has TRBV9 and TRBJ2-7; 8 bases fit TRBD1. V trimming: 7 bases; J trimming: 3 bases; junction bases outside the gene matches: 12. The CDR3 contains 15 residues. The germline V gene encodes CDR1 SGDLS and CDR2 YYNGEE. CDR3 residues: CASAFSVQGVYEQYF. CDR3 bases: TGTGCCAGCGCATTCTCGGTACAGGGGGTCTACGAGCAGTACTTC.

This chain connects TRBV27 to TRBJ2-7; tentatively, D is TRBD2 (5 bases). Germline CDR1 MNHEY, CDR2 SMNVEV (reference sequence). The CDR3 totals 13 residues. Trimming removed 5 bases from V and 2 bases from J, with 10 bases in between. The CDR3 loop is CASSADSPYEQYF. CDR3 in DNA: TGTGCCAGCAGTGCGGACTCACCCTACGAGCAGTACTTC.

The count of this clone is one. The chain carries TRBV28 and TRBJ1-2; 8 bases are a match to TRBD1. CDR1 and CDR2 from the germline V gene are MDHEN and SYDVKM. The CDR3 is 16 residues long. The ends lost 2 bases at V and 8 bases at J; junction bases unmatched: 13. The CDR3 nucleotides read TGTGCCAGCAGTTTAGTACGGGGGCAGGGGGCGCGGGGCTACACCTTC. It is translated as CASSLVRGQGARGYTF.

The chain has TRBV28 and TRBJ1-2; 7 bases match TRBD1. The length of the CDR3 is 19 residues. Germline V gene sequence: CDR1 MDHEN, CDR2 SYDVKM. The V segment lost 2 bases and the J segment 1 base; nucleotides outside the gene matches: 16. CDR3 DNA: TGTGCCAGCAGTTTACGCTCCTATGCCCCGACAGGGAGTAACTATGGCTACACCTTC. This encodes CASSLRSYAPTGSNYGYTF.

Worth noting for this clone: The junction does not match germline at one end; this may be a read error. Other DNA sequences in the sample encode the same CDR3. This chain uses TRBV7-9 with TRBJ2-7; no clear D. The CDR3 length is 12 residues. Germline CDR1 SEHNR, CDR2 FQNEAQ (reference sequence). The CDR3 DNA reads TGTTCCAGCAGCCCGAGCTCCTACGAGCAGTACTTC. Translating it yields CSSSPSSYEQYF. The entire variable domain, with the rest obtained from reference TRBV7-9 and TRBJ2-7, is as follows: DTGVSQNPRHKITKRGQNVTFRCDPISEHNRLYWYRQTLGQGPEFLTYFQNEAQLEKSRLLSDRFSAERPKGSFSTLEIQRTEQGDSAMYLCSSSPSSYEQYFGPGTRLTVT.

The gene calls are TRBV28 and TRBJ2-7; 8 bases line up with TRBD1. Germline CDR1 is MDHEN and CDR2 is SYDVKM. After removal of 8 bases from V and 7 bases from J, the junction contained 13 bases not matched to a gene. The CDR3 totals 14 residues. The DNA of the CDR3 is TGTGCCAGCTCCCTTCGCAGGGGGCTTAGGGAGCAGTACTTC. Protein sequence: CASSLRRGLREQYF.

The gene calls are TRBV19 and TRBJ2-7; TRBD2 might be the D (6 bases). Germline CDR1 and CDR2: LNHDA and SQIVND (reference sequence). V was shortened by 5 bases and J by 3 bases, with 14 bases between the two germline ends. CDR3 length: 14 residues. The CDR3 here is CASSSPGTRYEQYF. CDR3 nucleotides: TGTGCCAGTAGTTCTCCTGGGACTCGCTACGAGCAGTACTTC.

This rearrangement joins TRBV10-3 to TRBJ2-3; TRBD1 aligns across 7 bases. V shed 10 bases and J 2 bases; nucleotides not matched to a gene: 12. CDR1 ENHRY and CDR2 SYGVKD come from the germline V gene. This CDR3 comprises 15 residues. DNA for the CDR3: TGTGCCAGGCACCTAGGGGGCGCTAACACAGATACGCAGTATTTT. Protein product: CARHLGGANTDTQYF.

The chain recombines TRBV12-5 with TRBJ1-1; no firm D call. Germline loops: CDR1 LGHNT, CDR2 FRNRAP. The CDR3 extends over 16 amino acids. Trimming removed 0 bases from V and 1 base from J, with 12 bases in between. In DNA, the CDR3 is TGTGCTAGTGGTTTGGTACCAGGAAAGTGGAACACTGAAGCTTTCTTT. It translates to CASGLVPGKWNTEAFF. Looking up the rest from reference TRBV12-5 and TRBJ1-1 gives the full variable domain: DARVTQTPRHKVTEMGQEVTMRCQPILGHNTVFWYRQTMMQGLELLAYFRNRAPLDDSGMPKDRFSAEMPDATLATLKIQPSEPRDSAVYFCASGLVPGKWNTEAFFGQGTRLTVV.

The V gene is TRBV28, the J gene TRBJ1-5; 11 bases align to TRBD1. The germline V gene has CDR1 MDHEN and CDR2 SYDVKM. The CDR3 contains 15 residues. The junction had 6 bases not matched to a gene; V was cut back by 6 bases and J by 5 bases. CDR3 region: CASRPGTGGDQPQHF. The CDR3 DNA reads TGTGCCAGCAGACCCGGGACAGGGGGGGATCAGCCCCAGCATTTT.

The chain is built from TRBV10-2 and TRBJ2-5; 7 bases are a match to TRBD2. Germline CDR1 and CDR2: WSHSY and SAAADI. Trimming took 4 bases from V and 5 from J; bases not matched to a gene: 7. The CDR3 contains 14 residues. The CDR3 DNA follows: TGCGCCAGCAGTGGTTGGGGGGGTGGGGAGACCCAGTACTTC. Translating it yields CASSGWGGGETQYF.

The gene calls are TRBV6-5 and TRBJ2-7; 7 bases line up with TRBD2. Trimming took 2 bases from V and 5 from J; bases not matched to a gene: 3. The CDR3 length is 13 residues. CDR1 MNHEY and CDR2 SVGAGI come from the germline V gene. DNA for the CDR3: TGTGCCAGCAGTTACGGGACTAATAACGAGCAGTACTTC. It specifies CASSYGTNNEQYF.

This clone has more than one count but fewer than ten. The chain employs TRBV7-9 and TRBJ2-2; 14 bases line up with TRBD2. Trimming cost V 4 bases and J 4 bases; bases outside gene matches: 8. Germline-derived CDR1 and CDR2 are SEHNR and FQNEAQ (reference sequence). This CDR3 contains 18 residues. CDR3 sequence: CASSYRTSGRPRTGELFF. The CDR3 nucleotides read TGTGCCAGCAGCTACCGGACTAGCGGGAGGCCACGCACCGGGGAGCTGTTTTTT.